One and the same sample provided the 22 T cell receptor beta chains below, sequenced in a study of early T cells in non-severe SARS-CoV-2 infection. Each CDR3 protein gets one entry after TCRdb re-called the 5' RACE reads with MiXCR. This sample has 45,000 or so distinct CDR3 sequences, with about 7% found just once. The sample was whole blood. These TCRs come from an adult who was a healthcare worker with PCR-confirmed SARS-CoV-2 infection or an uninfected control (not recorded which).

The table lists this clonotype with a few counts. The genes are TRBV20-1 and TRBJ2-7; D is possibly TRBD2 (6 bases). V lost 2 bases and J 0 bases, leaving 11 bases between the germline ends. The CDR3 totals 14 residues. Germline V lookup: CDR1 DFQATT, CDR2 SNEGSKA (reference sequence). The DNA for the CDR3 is TGCAGTGCTAGATGGGACTTGAGCTCCTACGAGCAGTACTTC. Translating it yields CSARWDLSSYEQYF.

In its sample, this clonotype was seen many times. The CDR3 is CASSQEAGGGADTQYF. The CDR3 DNA reads as TGCGCCAGCAGCCAAGAAGCGGGGGGTGGCGCAGATACGCAGTATTTT. J is TRBJ2-3 and V is TRBV4-3, with TRBD2 matching over 9 bases. Germline values: CDR1 LGHNA, CDR2 YSLEER. CDR3 length: 16 residues. The V and J ends lost 0 bases and 4 bases, in that order; junction bases with no gene match: 5.

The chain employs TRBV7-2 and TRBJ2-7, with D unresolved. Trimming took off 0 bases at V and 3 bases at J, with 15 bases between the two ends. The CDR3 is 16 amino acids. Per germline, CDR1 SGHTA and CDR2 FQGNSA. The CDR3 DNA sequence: TGTGCCAGCAGCTTAGCCCACGTCTCAATGTTCTACGAGCAGTACTTC. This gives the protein CASSLAHVSMFYEQYF.

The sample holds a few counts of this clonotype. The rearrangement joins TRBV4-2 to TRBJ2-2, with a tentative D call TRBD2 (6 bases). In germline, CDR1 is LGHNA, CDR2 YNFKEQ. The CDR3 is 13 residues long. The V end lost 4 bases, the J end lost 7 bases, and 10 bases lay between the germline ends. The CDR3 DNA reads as TGTGCCAGCAGCCTGACTAGTTTCGGGGAGCTGTTTTTT. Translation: CASSLTSFGELFF.

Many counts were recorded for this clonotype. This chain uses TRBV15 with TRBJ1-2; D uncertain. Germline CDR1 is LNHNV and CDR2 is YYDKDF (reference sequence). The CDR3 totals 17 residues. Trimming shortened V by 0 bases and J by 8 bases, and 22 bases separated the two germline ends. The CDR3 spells CATSRDRATDRRAGYTF. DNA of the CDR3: TGTGCCACCAGCAGAGATAGGGCTACAGACCGACGAGCGGGCTACACCTTC.

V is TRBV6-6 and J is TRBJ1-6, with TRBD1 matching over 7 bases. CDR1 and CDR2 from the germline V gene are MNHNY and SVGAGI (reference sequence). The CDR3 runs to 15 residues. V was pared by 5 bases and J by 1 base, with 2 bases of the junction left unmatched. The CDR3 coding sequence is TGTGCCAGCAGTCCAGGGGGGTCCTATAATTCACCCCTCCACTTT. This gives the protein CASSPGGSYNSPLHF.

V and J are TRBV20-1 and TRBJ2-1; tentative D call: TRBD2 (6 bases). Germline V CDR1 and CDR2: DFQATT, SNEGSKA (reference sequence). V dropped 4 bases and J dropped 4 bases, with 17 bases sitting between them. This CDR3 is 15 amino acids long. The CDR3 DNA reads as TGCAGTGCTAATAAGGCCCTAGCGACTTACAATGAGCAGTTCTTC. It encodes CSANKALATYNEQFF.

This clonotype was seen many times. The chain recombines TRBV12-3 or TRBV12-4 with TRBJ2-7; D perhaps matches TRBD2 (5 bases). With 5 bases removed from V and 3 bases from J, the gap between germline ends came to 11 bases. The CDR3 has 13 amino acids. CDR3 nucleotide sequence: TGTGCCAGCAGTCCCGGCGGGTACTACGAGCAGTACTTC. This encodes CASSPGGYYEQYF.

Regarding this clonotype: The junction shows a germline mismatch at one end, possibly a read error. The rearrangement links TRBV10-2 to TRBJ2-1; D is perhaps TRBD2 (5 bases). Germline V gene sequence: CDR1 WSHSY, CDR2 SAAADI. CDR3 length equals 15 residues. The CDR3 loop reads CTSSERLSSYNEQFF. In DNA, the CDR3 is TGCACCAGCAGTGAGCGGCTCTCCTCCTACAATGAGCAGTTCTTC.

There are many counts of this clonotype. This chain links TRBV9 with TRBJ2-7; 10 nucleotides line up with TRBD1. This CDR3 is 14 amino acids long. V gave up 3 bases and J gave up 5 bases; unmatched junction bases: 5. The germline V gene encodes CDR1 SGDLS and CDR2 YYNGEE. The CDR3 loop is CASSAGQGFDEQYF. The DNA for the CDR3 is TGTGCCAGCAGCGCGGGACAGGGGTTCGACGAGCAGTACTTC.

CDR3 sequence reads: CASSPQPLGQQETQYF. In nucleotides, the CDR3 is TGTGCCAGCAGTCCCCAACCCTTAGGACAGCAAGAGACCCAGTACTTC. This chain joins TRBV12-3 or TRBV12-4 and TRBJ2-5, with D perhaps TRBD1 (6 bases). This CDR3 is built from 16 residues. Trimming removed 5 bases from V and 2 bases from J, with 18 bases in between.

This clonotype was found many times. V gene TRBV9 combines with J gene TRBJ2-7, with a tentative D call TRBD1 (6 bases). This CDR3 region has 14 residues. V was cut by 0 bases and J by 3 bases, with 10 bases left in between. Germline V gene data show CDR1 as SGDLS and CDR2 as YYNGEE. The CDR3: CASSVVRTDYEQYF. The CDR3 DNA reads TGTGCCAGCAGCGTAGTCAGGACAGACTACGAGCAGTACTTC.

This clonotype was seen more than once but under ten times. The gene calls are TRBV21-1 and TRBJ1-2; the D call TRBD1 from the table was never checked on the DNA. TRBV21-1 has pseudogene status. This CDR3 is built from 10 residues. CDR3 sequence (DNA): TGTGCCAGTGCACACAGGGGCTACACCTTC. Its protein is CASAHRGYTF.

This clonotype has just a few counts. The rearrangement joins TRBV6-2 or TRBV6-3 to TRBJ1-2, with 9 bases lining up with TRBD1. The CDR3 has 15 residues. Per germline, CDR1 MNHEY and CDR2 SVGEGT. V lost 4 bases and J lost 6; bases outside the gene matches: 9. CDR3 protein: CASSSATGGINGYTF. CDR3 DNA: TGTGCCAGCAGTTCAGCCACAGGGGGCATCAATGGCTACACCTTC.

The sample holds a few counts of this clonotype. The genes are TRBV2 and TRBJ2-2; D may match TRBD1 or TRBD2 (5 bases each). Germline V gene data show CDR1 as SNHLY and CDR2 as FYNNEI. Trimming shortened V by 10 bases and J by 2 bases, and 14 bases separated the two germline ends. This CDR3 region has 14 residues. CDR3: CATDPGPNTGELFF. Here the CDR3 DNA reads TGTGCCACCGATCCGGGACCCAACACCGGGGAGCTGTTTTTT.

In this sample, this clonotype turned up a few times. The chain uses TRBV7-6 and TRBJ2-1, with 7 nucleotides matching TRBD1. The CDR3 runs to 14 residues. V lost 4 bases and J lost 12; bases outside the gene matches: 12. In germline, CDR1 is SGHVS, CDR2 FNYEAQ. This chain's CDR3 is CASSSHTGETGQFF. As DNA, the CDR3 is TGTGCCAGCAGCTCTCATACAGGGGAGACGGGGCAGTTCTTC.

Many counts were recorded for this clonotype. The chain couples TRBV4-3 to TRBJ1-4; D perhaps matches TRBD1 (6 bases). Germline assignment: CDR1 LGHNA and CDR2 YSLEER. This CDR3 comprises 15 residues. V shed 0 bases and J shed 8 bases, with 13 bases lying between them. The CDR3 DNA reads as TGCGCCAGCAGCCAAGAGGGGGCAGTGGGGGAAAAACTGTTTTTT. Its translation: CASSQEGAVGEKLFF.

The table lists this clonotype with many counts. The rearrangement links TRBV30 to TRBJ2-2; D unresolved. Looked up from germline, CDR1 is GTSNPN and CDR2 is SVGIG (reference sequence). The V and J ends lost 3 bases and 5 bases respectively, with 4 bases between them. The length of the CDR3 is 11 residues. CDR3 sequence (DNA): TGTGCCTGGAGGGGGACCGGGGAGCTGTTTTTT. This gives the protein CAWRGTGELFF.

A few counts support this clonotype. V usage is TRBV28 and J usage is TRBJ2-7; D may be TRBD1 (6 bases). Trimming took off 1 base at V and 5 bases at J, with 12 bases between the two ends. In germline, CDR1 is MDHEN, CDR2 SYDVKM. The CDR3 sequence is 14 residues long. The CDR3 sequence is CASSLFTGIHEQYF. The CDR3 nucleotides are TGTGCCAGCAGTTTATTCACAGGGATCCACGAGCAGTACTTC.

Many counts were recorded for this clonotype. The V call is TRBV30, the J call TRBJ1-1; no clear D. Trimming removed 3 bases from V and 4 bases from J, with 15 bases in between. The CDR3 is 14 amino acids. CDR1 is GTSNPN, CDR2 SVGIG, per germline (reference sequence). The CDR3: CAWRTGRGLTEAFF. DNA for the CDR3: TGTGCCTGGAGAACCGGTCGGGGTCTCACTGAAGCTTTCTTT. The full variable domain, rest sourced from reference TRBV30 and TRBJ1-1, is SQTIHQWPATLVQPVGSPLSLECTVEGTSNPNLYWYRQAAGRGLQLLFYSVGIGQISSEVPQNLSASRPQDRQFILSSKKLLLSDSGFYLCAWRTGRGLTEAFFGQGTRLTVV.

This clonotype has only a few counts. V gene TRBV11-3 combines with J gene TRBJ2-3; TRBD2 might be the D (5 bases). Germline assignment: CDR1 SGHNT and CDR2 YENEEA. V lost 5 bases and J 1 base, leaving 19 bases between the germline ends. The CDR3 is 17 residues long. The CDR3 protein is CASSQLRAEAGTDTQYF. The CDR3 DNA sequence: TGTGCCAGCAGCCAATTGCGGGCCGAAGCGGGCACAGATACGCAGTATTTT.

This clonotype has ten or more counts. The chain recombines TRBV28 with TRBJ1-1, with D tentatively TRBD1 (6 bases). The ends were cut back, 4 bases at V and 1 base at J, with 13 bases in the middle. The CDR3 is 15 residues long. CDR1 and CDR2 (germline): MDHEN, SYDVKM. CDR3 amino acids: CASSSQGYTNTEAFF. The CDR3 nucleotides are TGTGCCAGCAGTTCACAGGGCTATACGAACACTGAAGCTTTCTTT. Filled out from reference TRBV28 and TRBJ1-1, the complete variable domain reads DVKVTQSSRYLVKRTGEKVFLECVQDMDHENMFWYRQDPGLGLRLIYFSYDVKMKEKGDIPEGYSVSREKKERFSLILESASTNQTSMYLCASSSQGYTNTEAFFGQGTRLTVV.